This T cell receptor beta chain was documented in a study of metastatic and nonmetastatic thyroid tumors. V dropped 7 bases and J dropped 12 bases, with 24 bases sitting between them. This CDR3 has 14 residues. Germline assignment: CDR1 MDHEN and CDR2 SYDVKM. All patients reached thyroid surgery having received no treatment beforehand. TCRdb reanalyzed the PCR reads with MiXCR. Of about 92,000 clones listed, under 15% are singletons. The chain is built from TRBV28 and TRBJ1-1, with D perhaps matching TRBD1 (5 bases). The specimen was blood. The TCR sequence derives from a female donor with papillary thyroid cancer or a benign thyroid nodule (not recorded which). Some clones in this sample may be carry-over from other donors' samples. CDR3 DNA sequence: TGTGCCAGCACCACACGGGGGGGGAGCACTGGATCTTTCTTT. Translating gives CASTTRGGSTGSFF.